The T cell receptor (beta chain) described here comes from a study of T cell clonotyping in hematopoietic cell transplantation. Details on this clone: Its specificity is unknown.

Study-wide findings and caveats: At the given depth, recipient repertoires were over 95% de novo clonotypes. Cells were unsorted, so CD4 and CD8 contributions were not separated. After transplant, recipient diversity fell while pathologically expanded clonotypes grew through day 180.

Profiling relied on immunoSEQ multiplex PCR, and the TCRdb table lists in-frame clones only, not all of them. The sample holds about 27,000 clones, approximately 96% seen once. V lost 0 bases and J lost 3; bases outside the gene matches: 5. The CDR3 length is 15 residues. Germline CDR1 SGHNT, CDR2 YYREEE (reference sequence). This clonotype originated in a man aged 50 or older in good health. Some clones in this sample may be carry-over from other donors' samples. Sequencing was performed on peripheral blood mononuclear cells. The chain employs TRBV5-4 and TRBJ1-2; the match to TRBD1 covers 7 bases. CDR3 in DNA: TGTGCCAGCAGCTTGGACCCAGGGGGGTACTATGGCTACACCTTC. Translated, it gives CASSLDPGGYYGYTF. Full variable domain (outside the CDR3, taken from reference TRBV5-4 and TRBJ1-2): ETGVTQSPTHLIKTRGQQVTLRCSSQSGHNTVSWYQQALGQGPQFIFQYYREEENGRGNFPPRFSGLQFPNYSSELNVNALELDDSALYLCASSLDPGGYYGYTFGSGTRLTVV.